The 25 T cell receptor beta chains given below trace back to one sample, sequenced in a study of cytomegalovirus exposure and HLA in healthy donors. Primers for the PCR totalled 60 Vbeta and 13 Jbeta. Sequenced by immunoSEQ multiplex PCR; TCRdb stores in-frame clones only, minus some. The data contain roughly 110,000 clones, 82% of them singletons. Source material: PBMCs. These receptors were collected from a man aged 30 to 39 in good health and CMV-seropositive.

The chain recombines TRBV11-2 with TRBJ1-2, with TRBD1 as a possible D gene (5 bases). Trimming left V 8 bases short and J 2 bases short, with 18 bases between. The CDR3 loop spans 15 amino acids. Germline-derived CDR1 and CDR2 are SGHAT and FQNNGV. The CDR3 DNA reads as TGTGCCAGCCGACCTAGATTCGACAGCAACTATGGCTACACCTTC. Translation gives CASRPRFDSNYGYTF.

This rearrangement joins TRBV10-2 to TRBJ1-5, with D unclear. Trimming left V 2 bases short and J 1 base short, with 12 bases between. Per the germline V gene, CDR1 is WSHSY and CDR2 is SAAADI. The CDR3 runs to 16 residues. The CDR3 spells CASSERRRGSNQPQHF. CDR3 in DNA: TGCGCCAGCAGTGAGCGACGACGCGGGAGCAATCAGCCCCAGCATTTT.

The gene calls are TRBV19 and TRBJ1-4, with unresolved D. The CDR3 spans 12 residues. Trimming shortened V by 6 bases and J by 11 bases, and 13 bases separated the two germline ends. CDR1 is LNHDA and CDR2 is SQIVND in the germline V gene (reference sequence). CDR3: CASSPVPGKLFF. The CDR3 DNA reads TGTGCCAGTAGCCCAGTTCCCGGGAAACTGTTTTTT.

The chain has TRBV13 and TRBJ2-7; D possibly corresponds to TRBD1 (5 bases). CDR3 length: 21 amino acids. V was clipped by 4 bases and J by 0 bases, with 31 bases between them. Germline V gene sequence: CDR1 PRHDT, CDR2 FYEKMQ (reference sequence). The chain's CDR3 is CASSSYAYRRPNRDSSYEQYF. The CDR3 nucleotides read TGTGCCAGCAGCTCTTACGCTTACCGACGACCGAACAGAGACAGCTCCTACGAGCAGTACTTC.

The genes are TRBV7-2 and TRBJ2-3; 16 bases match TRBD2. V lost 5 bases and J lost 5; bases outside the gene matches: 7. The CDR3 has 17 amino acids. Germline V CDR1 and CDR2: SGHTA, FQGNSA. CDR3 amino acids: CASSTQGLAGGLDTQYF. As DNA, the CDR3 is TGTGCCAGCAGCACCCAGGGACTAGCGGGGGGGTTAGATACGCAGTATTTT.

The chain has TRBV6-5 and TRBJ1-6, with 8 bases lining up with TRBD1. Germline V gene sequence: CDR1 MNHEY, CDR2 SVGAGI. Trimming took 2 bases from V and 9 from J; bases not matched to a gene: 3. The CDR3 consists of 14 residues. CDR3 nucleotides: TGTGCCAGCAGTTACGACAGGGGCGGTTCACCCCTCCACTTT. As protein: CASSYDRGGSPLHF.

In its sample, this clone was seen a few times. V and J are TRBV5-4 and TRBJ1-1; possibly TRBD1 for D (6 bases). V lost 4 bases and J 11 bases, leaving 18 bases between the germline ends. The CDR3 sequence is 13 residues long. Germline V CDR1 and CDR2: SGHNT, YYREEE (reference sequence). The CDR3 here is CASSPYGGLEAFF. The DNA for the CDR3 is TGTGCCAGCAGCCCCTACGGGGGGCTCGAGGCTTTCTTT.

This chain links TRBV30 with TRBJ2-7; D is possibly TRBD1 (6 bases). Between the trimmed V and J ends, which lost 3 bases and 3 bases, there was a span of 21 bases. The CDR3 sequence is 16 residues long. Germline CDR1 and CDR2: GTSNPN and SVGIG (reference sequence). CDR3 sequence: CAWRDSRLGTLYEQYF. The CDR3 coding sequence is TGTGCCTGGAGGGATTCGCGGCTCGGGACACTCTACGAGCAGTACTTC. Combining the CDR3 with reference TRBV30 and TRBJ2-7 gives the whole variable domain SQTIHQWPATLVQPVGSPLSLECTVEGTSNPNLYWYRQAAGRGLQLLFYSVGIGQISSEVPQNLSASRPQDRQFILSSKKLLLSDSGFYLCAWRDSRLGTLYEQYFGPGTRLTVT.

The CDR3, as DNA: TGTGCCAGCAGTGATGCGGGCAGGGGAGAAAAACTGTTTTTT. Its protein is CASSDAGRGEKLFF. The chain is built from TRBV2 and TRBJ1-4, with D possibly TRBD1 on 6 matching bases. V lost 3 bases to trimming and J lost 8 bases, with 13 bases between them. Looked up from germline, CDR1 is SNHLY and CDR2 is FYNNEI. This CDR3 is built from 14 residues.

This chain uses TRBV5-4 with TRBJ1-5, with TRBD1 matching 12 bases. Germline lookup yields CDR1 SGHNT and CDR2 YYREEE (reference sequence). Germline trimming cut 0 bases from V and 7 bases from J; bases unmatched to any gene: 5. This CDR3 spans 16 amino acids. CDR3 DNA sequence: TGTGCCAGCAGCTTGGGGGGACAGGGGGCCGGACAGCCCCAGCATTTT. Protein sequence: CASSLGGQGAGQPQHF.

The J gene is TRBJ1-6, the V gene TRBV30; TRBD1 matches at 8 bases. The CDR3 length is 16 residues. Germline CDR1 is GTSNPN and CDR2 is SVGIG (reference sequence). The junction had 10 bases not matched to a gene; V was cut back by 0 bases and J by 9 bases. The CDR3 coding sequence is TGTGCCTGGAGTGTAAGGTCATCAGGGGGCAGTTCACCCCTCCACTTT. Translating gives CAWSVRSSGGSSPLHF.

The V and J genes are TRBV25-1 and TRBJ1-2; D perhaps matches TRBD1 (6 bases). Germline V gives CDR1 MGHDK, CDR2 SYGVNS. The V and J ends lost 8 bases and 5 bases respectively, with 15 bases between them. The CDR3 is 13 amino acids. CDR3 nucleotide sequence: TGTGCCAGCGGCCCGGGACAACATTATGGCTACACCTTC. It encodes CASGPGQHYGYTF.

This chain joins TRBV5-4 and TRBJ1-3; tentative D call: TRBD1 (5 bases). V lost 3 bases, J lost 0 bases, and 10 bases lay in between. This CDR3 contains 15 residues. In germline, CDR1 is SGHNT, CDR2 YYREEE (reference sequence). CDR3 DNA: TGTGCCAGCAGCTCGGGGGTGTTCTCTGGAAACACCATATATTTT. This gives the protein CASSSGVFSGNTIYF. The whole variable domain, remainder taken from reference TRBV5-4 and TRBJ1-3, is ETGVTQSPTHLIKTRGQQVTLRCSSQSGHNTVSWYQQALGQGPQFIFQYYREEENGRGNFPPRFSGLQFPNYSSELNVNALELDDSALYLCASSSGVFSGNTIYFGEGSWLTVV.

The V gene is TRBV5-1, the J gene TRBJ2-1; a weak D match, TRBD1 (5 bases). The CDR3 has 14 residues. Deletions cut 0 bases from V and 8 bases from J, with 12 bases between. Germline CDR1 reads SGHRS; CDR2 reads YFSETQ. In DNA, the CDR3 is TGCGCCAGCAGCTTGGCCGCCAGGGTTCATGAGCAGTTCTTC. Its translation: CASSLAARVHEQFF.

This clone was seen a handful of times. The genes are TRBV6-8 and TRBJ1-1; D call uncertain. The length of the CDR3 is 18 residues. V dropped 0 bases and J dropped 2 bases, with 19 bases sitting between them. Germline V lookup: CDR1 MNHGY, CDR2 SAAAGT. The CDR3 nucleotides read TGTGCCAGCAGTTACTCGAAGAGGCTTTCCCACCCCAACACTGAAGCTTTCTTT. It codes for CASSYSKRLSHPNTEAFF.

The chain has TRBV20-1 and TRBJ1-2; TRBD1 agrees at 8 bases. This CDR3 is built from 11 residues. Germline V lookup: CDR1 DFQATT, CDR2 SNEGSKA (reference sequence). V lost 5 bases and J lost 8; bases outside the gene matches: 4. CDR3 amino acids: CSAPDRGGYTF. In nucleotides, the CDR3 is TGCAGTGCTCCTGACAGGGGCGGCTACACCTTC.

CDR3 residues: CASSLARTSGGADEQFF. DNA for the CDR3: TGCGCCAGCAGCTTGGCCCGAACTAGCGGGGGGGCCGATGAGCAGTTCTTC. This chain connects TRBV5-1 to TRBJ2-1; TRBD2 agrees at 13 bases. This CDR3 has 17 residues. Trimming removed 0 bases from V and 8 bases from J; junction bases left unmatched: 8. Germline assignment: CDR1 SGHRS and CDR2 YFSETQ.

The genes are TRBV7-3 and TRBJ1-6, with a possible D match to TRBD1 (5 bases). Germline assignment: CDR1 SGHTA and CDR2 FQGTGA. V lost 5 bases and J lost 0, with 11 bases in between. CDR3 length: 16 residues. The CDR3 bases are TGTGCCAGCAGCCAAATCGACAGCTCCTATAATTCACCCCTCCACTTT. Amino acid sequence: CASSQIDSSYNSPLHF.

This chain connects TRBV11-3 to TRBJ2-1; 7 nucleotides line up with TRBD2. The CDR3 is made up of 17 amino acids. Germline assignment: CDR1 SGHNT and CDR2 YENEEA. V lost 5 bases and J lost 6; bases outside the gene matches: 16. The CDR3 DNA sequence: TGTGCCAGCAGCCCGACTCGGGAACGGGGGGTGCTCAATGAGCAGTTCTTC. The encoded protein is CASSPTRERGVLNEQFF.

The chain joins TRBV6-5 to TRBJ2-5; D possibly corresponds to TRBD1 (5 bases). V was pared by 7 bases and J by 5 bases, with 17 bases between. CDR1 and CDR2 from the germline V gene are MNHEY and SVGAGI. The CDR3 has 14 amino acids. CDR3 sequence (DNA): TGTGCCAGCACCGAAGGGGTCAAAGGGGAGACCCAGTACTTC. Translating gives CASTEGVKGETQYF.

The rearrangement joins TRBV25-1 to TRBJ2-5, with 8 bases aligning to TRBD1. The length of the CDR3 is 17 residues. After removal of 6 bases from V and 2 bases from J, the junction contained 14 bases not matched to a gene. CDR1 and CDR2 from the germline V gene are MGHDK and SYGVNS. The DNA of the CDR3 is TGTGCCAGCAGCCTAACTCGAGGGCAGGGGGCTCAAGAGACCCAGTACTTC. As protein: CASSLTRGQGAQETQYF.

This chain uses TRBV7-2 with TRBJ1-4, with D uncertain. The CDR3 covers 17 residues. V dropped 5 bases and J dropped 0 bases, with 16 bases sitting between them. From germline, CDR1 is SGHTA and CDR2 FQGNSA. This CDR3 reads CASSPRPRTATNEKLFF. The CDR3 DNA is TGTGCCAGCAGCCCTAGACCCAGAACTGCAACTAATGAAAAACTGTTTTTT.

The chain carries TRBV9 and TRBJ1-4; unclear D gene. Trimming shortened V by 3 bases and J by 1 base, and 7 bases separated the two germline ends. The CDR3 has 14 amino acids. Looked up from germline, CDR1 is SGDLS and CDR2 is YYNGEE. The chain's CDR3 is CASSGPVTNEKLFF. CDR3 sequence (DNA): TGTGCCAGCAGCGGTCCGGTAACTAATGAAAAACTGTTTTTT.

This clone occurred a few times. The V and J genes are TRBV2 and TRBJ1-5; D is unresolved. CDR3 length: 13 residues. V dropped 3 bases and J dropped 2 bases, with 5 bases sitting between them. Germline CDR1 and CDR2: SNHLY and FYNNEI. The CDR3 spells CASSDGGNQPQHF. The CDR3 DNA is TGTGCCAGCAGTGATGGAGGCAATCAGCCCCAGCATTTT. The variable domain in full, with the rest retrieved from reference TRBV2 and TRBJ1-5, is EPEVTQTPSHQVTQMGQEVILRCVPISNHLYFYWYRQILGQKVEFLVSFYNNEISEKSEIFDDQFSVERPDGSNFTLKIRSTKLEDSAMYFCASSDGGNQPQHFGDGTRLSIL.

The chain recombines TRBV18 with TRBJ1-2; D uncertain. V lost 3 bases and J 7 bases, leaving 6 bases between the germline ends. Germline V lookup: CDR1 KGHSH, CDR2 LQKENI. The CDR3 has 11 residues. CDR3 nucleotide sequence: TGTGCCAGCTCACCTGACACTGGCTACACCTTC. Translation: CASSPDTGYTF.